The text below deals with one TCR beta chain. These data originate in a study of T cells after posttransplantation cyclophosphamide. Method: immunoSEQ multiplex PCR; TCRdb's copy keeps in-frame clones and lacks some. Of approximately 29,000 clones listed, 70% to 90% were seen once; the top ten hold more than 3%. The TCR comes from a man aged 45-65 years. Material: PBMCs.

CDR3 sequence reads: CASSLSDGYEQYF. The CDR3 region has the DNA TGCGCCAGCAGCTTGAGCGATGGCTACGAGCAGTACTTC. The gene calls are TRBV5-1 and TRBJ2-7; D ambiguous. Germline CDR1 reads SGHRS; CDR2 reads YFSETQ. This CDR3 region has 13 residues. Trimming shortened V by 1 base and J by 3 bases, and 8 bases separated the two germline ends.